This T cell receptor (beta chain) comes out of a study of beta chain features in type 1 diabetes. TCRB transcripts that were expressed got sequenced, as all of the isolated RNA had been reverse transcribed. Profiling relied on immunoSEQ multiplex PCR, and the TCRdb table lists in-frame clones only, not all of them. The sample carries around 160,000 clones, around 63% recorded once. Germline V gene data show CDR1 as SGDLS and CDR2 as YYNGEE. The CDR3 covers 14 residues. With 7 bases removed from V and 8 bases from J, the gap between germline ends came to 21 bases. Comment on this clone: The target antigen is unknown.

Study results and limitations: A moderate, significant TCRB CDR3 shortening appeared in type 1 diabetes across four CD4+ subsets. The analysis here could not establish whether HLA type shapes TCRB rearrangement.

Blood was drawn once from each donor into heparinised tubes. The draws averaged approximately 120 mL. This chain uses TRBV9 with TRBJ1-2; D is ambiguous. The sample taken for sequencing was naive CD4+ T cells from blood. This TCR was sampled from a man aged 25-40 years with type 1 diabetes. DNA of the CDR3: TGTGCCAGCGTCCCCCTAAGGTCACAAATAGGCTACACCTTC. Translating gives CASVPLRSQIGYTF.